This T cell receptor beta chain was observed in a study of cytotoxic CD8 clonotypes in ibrutinib-treated CLL (dated by TCRdb to 2020 to 2023). For the study in its entirety: The cohort had about a dozen relapsed/refractory and around 14 treatment-naive patients; some 17 were IGHV unmutated. Partial responses were observed in 24 patients and complete responses in 2; after a median follow-up of 68 months, remission was maintained in around 14 patients and progression was observed in roughly twelve. Response samples were taken after a median of roughly a year on treatment, ranging from about 6 to 40 months. An average of around 250,000 productive templates and 80,000 to 95,000 productive rearrangements was obtained per sample. Longitudinal samples were available for about 30% of the roughly 86 trial participants. Cryopreserved peripheral blood mononuclear cells were obtained prior to treatment, at the time of response, and at either disease progression or sustained remission. Every sample from remission and from progressive disease was obtained while the patients were still on ibrutinib. Overall study results and their limits: Public clonotypes were rare and either contracted or stayed stable during treatment, and the rise in clonality at ibrutinib response reflected the expansion of private clonotypes. Sampling times were not matched between patients in sustained remission and patients whose disease was progressing, and lymph node repertoires were not examined. Baseline clonality exceeded that of age-matched healthy donors and correlated strongly with circulating CD8+ T-cell counts. An increase in clonality was observed at ibrutinib response, with clonality remaining stable during sustained remission and falling back toward baseline at progression.

CDR1 and CDR2, per the germline V gene, are MNHEY and SVGAGI. Trimming costs V 6 bases and J 6 bases, and their ends lie 5 bases apart. The CDR3 measures 10 amino acids from cysteine to phenylalanine. The sequence is cut down to CDR3 DNA, 30 bases in frame from base 1. Each clonotype received, on average, around 10x coverage in deep resolution sequencing performed on a MiSeq, where the target depth lay between 1 in 1 million and 1 in 200,000 T cells. TCR beta libraries were generated with the immunoSEQ hsTCRB Kit. As for the authors' bioinformatics: ImmunoSEQ Data Assistant and ImmunoSEQ Analyzer were used for data analysis, and V, D and J genes were assigned according to IMGT definitions. Clonality, with values ranging from 0 to 1, was calculated as one minus the normalized Shannon entropy of productive rearrangement frequencies. Only overrepresented clonotypes making up at least 0.05% of each patient's repertoire were included in the public clonotype analysis. Approximately 12 age-matched healthy donor repertoires from immuneACCESS were used as controls for clonality. Here the immuneACCESS table is served through TCRdb, limited to in-frame sequences with V and J called. Missing clones are a known gap in these copies; in checked studies unresolved V genes cover under half, and the rest lacks a known reason. The V and J calls and clone size were taken over from that table, and D and trimming were inferred from the DNA. The sample records over 110,000 clones, approximately 90% of which are singletons. Clones ranked in the top ten supply less than 14% of the sample.

This clone was detected a few times. The antigen it binds to is not known. No quality values exist for individual bases; no much larger clone is one base distant. According to the study, the label for this sample's time point signals: more than 10 months on ibrutinib. Roughly 1.8 micrograms of genomic DNA were extracted from cryopreserved PBMCs for TCR beta library preparation. High-throughput TCR beta sequencing was performed on longitudinal blood samples from CLL patients receiving ibrutinib monotherapy. The patients took part in an open-label, single-center phase 2 trial of ibrutinib monotherapy. This material consisted of PBMCs, taken after 12 months of ibrutinib treatment. The TCR was taken from a human donor with chronic lymphocytic leukemia. This chain is built from TRBV6-5 and TRBJ1-2; TRBD1 is a weak D gene call, 5 bases matching. This receptor carries the CDR3 CASRGDGYTF. The DNA sequence is given as TGTGCCAGCAGGGGGGATGGCTACACCTTC.